This T cell receptor beta chain was sequenced in a study of response to subunit inactivated influenza vaccine. The CDR3 length is 15 residues. V was clipped by 2 bases and J by 0 bases, with 9 bases between them. CDR1 is LGHNA and CDR2 is YSLEER in the germline V gene. TCRdb called the RT-PCR reads again in MiXCR, with one record for every CDR3 protein. The table has 650,000 to 800,000 distinct CDR3 sequences, about a fifth seen once. The chain couples TRBV4-3 to TRBJ2-3; D is uncertain. The TCR sequence derives from a man between 50 and 59 years old who received an inactivated influenza vaccine. This material consisted of PBMCs from blood, taken 5 to 6 days after vaccination. The DNA for the CDR3 is TGCGCCAGCAGCCAATCTTTTCGGAGCACAGATACGCAGTATTTT. It is translated as CASSQSFRSTDTQYF.